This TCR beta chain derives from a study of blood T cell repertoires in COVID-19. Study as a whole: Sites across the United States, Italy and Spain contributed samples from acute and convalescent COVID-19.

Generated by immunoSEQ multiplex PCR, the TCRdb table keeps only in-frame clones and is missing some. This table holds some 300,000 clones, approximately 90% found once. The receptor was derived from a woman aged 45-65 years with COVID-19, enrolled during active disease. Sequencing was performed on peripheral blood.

The CDR3 region is CASSLRSGLAYEQYF. The CDR3 coding sequence is TGTGCCAGCAGCTTAAGGTCGGGACTAGCCTACGAGCAGTACTTC. V usage is TRBV7-3 and J usage is TRBJ2-7; 8 bases line up with TRBD2. V was pared by 1 base and J by 2 bases, with 4 bases of the junction left unmatched. CDR3 size: 15 residues. Germline V gene sequence: CDR1 SGHTA, CDR2 FQGTGA. The entire variable domain, with the rest obtained from reference TRBV7-3 and TRBJ2-7, is as follows: GAGVSQTPSNKVTEKGKYVELRCDPISGHTALYWYRQSLGQGPEFLIYFQGTGAADDSGLPNDRFFAVRPEGSVSTLKIQRTERGDSAVYLCASSLRSGLAYEQYFGPGTRLTVT.